These T cell receptor beta chains were read from a single sample in a study of PD-1 blockade in classical Hodgkin lymphoma. Method: immunoSEQ multiplex PCR; TCRdb's copy keeps in-frame clones and lacks some. The table has about 46,000 clones, around 70% seen once. This sample comprised peripheral blood mononuclear cells (PBMCs), obtained at baseline. These receptors came from a human donor with classical Hodgkin lymphoma. CDR3s include the opening cysteine and the closing phenylalanine or tryptophan. The D gene is left open where the match is weak. A clone size is listed for some rows: how often the clone was seen (once, few, many), or a class if it is expanded.

size,D,V,J,CDR3,DNA
NA,NA,TRBV5-1,TRBJ2-2,CASSLRTANTGELFF,TGCGCCAGCAGCCTGCGGACTGCAAACACCGGGGAGCTGTTTTTT
NA,TRBD1,TRBV9,TRBJ2-7,CASSPDRGYEQYF,TGTGCCAGCAGCCCGGACAGGGGCTACGAGCAGTACTTC
NA,NA,TRBV2,TRBJ2-3,CASSEGGTDTQYF,TGTGCCAGCAGTGAGGGGGGAACAGATACGCAGTATTTT
few,NA,TRBV7-8,TRBJ2-7,CASSLAQVREQYF,TGTGCCAGCAGCTTAGCCCAGGTACGAGAGCAGTACTTC
NA,TRBD1,TRBV10-3,TRBJ1-5,CAISDIGGGQPQHF,TGTGCCATCAGTGATATAGGGGGCGGTCAGCCCCAGCATTTT
NA,NA,TRBV9,TRBJ2-7,CASSPLPGRYEQYF,TGTGCCAGCAGCCCCCTACCTGGTCGATACGAGCAGTACTTC
NA,NA,TRBV27,TRBJ2-7,CASSPTEQGLYEQYF,TGTGCCAGCAGTCCCACGGAGCAGGGGTTATACGAGCAGTACTTC
NA,NA,TRBV5-4,TRBJ2-1,CASSSTGTTYNEQFF,TGTGCCAGCAGCTCGACAGGGACTACATACAATGAGCAGTTCTTC
NA,NA,TRBV2,TRBJ2-7,CASTKIPYEQYF,TGTGCCAGCACCAAGATACCTTACGAGCAGTACTTC
NA,TRBD2,TRBV10-2,TRBJ2-1,CASSEVAGVGEQFF,TGCGCCAGCAGTGAGGTAGCGGGAGTTGGTGAGCAGTTCTTC
NA,TRBD2,TRBV19,TRBJ2-3,CASSPGLGTDTQYF,TGTGCCAGCTCCCCGGGACTAGGGACAGATACGCAGTATTTT
NA,TRBD1,TRBV28,TRBJ2-4,CASSFPQGNKNIQYF,TGTGCCAGCAGTTTCCCACAGGGGAACAAAAACATTCAGTACTTC
NA,TRBD1,TRBV11-2,TRBJ1-6,CASSLLGQGVGAYNSPLHF,TGTGCCAGCAGCCTTTTGGGGCAGGGGGTAGGGGCCTATAATTCACCCCTCCACTTT
NA,NA,TRBV5-8,TRBJ1-5,CASSWEGRGQPQHF,TGTGCCAGCAGCTGGGAAGGGAGAGGTCAGCCCCAGCATTTT
NA,NA,TRBV19,TRBJ2-7,CASSNPGLSSYEQYF,TGTGCCAGTAGTAACCCGGGACTTAGCTCCTACGAGCAGTACTTC
NA,NA,TRBV5-1,TRBJ2-5,CASSSGKGGIETQYF,TGCGCCAGCTCCTCGGGCAAGGGAGGTATAGAGACCCAGTACTTC
NA,TRBD2,TRBV27,TRBJ2-7,CASSFWGGNSYEQYF,TGTGCCAGCAGTTTTTGGGGGGGAAACTCCTACGAGCAGTACTTC
NA,TRBD1,TRBV11-2,TRBJ2-5,CASSLGTGVQETQYF,TGTGCCAGCAGCTTAGGGACAGGCGTCCAAGAGACCCAGTACTTC
NA,TRBD2,TRBV11-2,TRBJ2-7,CASSSIGHLSGSKYEQYF,TGTGCCAGCAGCTCAATAGGCCACCTCAGCGGGAGTAAGTACGAGCAGTACTTC
few,NA,TRBV25-1,TRBJ2-1,CASSVQQGIPLNEQFF,TGTGCCAGCAGTGTCCAACAGGGTATTCCTCTCAATGAGCAGTTCTTC
once,NA,TRBV5-1,TRBJ1-1,CASSLLRASNTEAFF,TGCGCCAGCAGCTTGCTGAGGGCGAGTAATACTGAAGCTTTCTTT
NA,TRBD1,TRBV28,TRBJ2-5,CASTSLVPGGAGSQYF,TGTGCCAGCACCTCCCTGGTCCCAGGGGGCGCCGGATCTCAGTACTTC
NA,NA,TRBV5-1,TRBJ2-1,CASSPRGAGPNEQFF,TGCGCCAGCAGCCCCAGGGGAGCGGGCCCCAATGAGCAGTTCTTC
NA,NA,TRBV15,TRBJ2-3,CATSGGRIETDTQYF,TGTGCCACCAGTGGGGGCAGAATAGAGACAGATACGCAGTATTTT
NA,NA,TRBV5-1,TRBJ1-2,CASSPRALYGYTF,TGCGCCAGCAGCCCTAGGGCGCTCTATGGCTACACCTTC
few,NA,TRBV19,TRBJ1-5,CASSIDHFRGETRNQPQHF,TGTGCCAGTAGTATAGATCATTTCCGGGGGGAAACACGCAATCAGCCCCAGCATTTT
NA,NA,TRBV9,TRBJ1-2,CASSVTPRGREGYTF,TGTGCCAGCAGCGTAACCCCGAGAGGGCGAGAGGGCTACACCTTC
NA,NA,TRBV5-1,TRBJ1-1,CASSAGLNTEAFF,TGCGCCAGCAGCGCTGGTCTGAACACTGAAGCTTTCTTT
few,NA,TRBV9,TRBJ2-3,CASSVGGRTDTQYF,TGTGCCAGCAGCGTAGGCGGGCGCACAGATACGCAGTATTTT
NA,NA,TRBV7-3,TRBJ1-2,CASSSGQTDYGYTF,TGTGCCAGCAGCTCCGGACAGACCGACTATGGCTACACCTTC
once,TRBD1,TRBV5-5,TRBJ1-2,CASSTGTGGIGGYTF,TGTGCCAGCAGCACCGGGACAGGGGGCATCGGTGGCTACACCTTC
NA,NA,TRBV7-8,TRBJ1-1,CASSLPPDTTNTEAFF,TGTGCCAGCAGCTTGCCCCCGGACACGACCAACACTGAAGCTTTCTTT
few,NA,TRBV29-1,TRBJ2-4,CSVTGQNIQYF,TGCAGCGTGACTGGTCAAAACATTCAGTACTTC
NA,TRBD2,TRBV5-4,TRBJ2-1,CASSLAGGGYNEQFF,TGTGCCAGCAGCTTGGCGGGAGGGGGATACAATGAGCAGTTCTTC
NA,TRBD2,TRBV7-2,TRBJ2-1,CASSLTSGREYNEQFF,TGTGCCAGCAGCTTAACTAGCGGGAGGGAATACAATGAGCAGTTCTTC
once,TRBD1,TRBV29-1,TRBJ2-2,CSVGRQGELFF,TGCAGCGTTGGGAGACAGGGCGAGCTGTTTTTT
NA,NA,TRBV18,TRBJ2-2,CASSPRQVSTGELFF,TGTGCCAGCTCACCACGGCAGGTCAGCACCGGGGAGCTGTTTTTT
few,TRBD1,TRBV5-8,TRBJ1-5,CASSSGLTGGRQPQHF,TGTGCCAGCAGCTCCGGCCTTACAGGGGGCAGGCAGCCCCAGCATTTT
NA,TRBD1,TRBV7-3,TRBJ1-6,CASSPGGGSPLHF,TGTGCCAGCAGCCCAGGGGGGGGATCACCCCTCCACTTT
NA,NA,TRBV30,TRBJ1-5,CAWSSEGRSNQPQHF,TGTGCCTGGAGTTCTGAGGGGCGAAGCAATCAGCCCCAGCATTTT
few,TRBD1,TRBV7-2,TRBJ1-1,CASTISARGLNTEAFF,TGTGCCAGCACCATTTCGGCCAGGGGGCTTAACACTGAAGCTTTCTTT
NA,NA,TRBV19,TRBJ2-5,CASRDPLTGETQYF,TGTGCCAGTAGGGACCCCCTTACGGGAGAGACCCAGTACTTC
NA,NA,TRBV6-5,TRBJ1-2,CASSYGGGNYGYTF,TGTGCCAGCAGTTACGGGGGAGGGAACTATGGCTACACCTTC
few,NA,TRBV18,TRBJ1-4,CASSPPLGGISHPNEKLFF,TGTGCCAGCTCACCTCCTCTCGGGGGGATATCTCACCCCAATGAAAAACTGTTTTTT